Shown below are 30 T cell receptor beta chains from a single sample sequenced in a study of cytomegalovirus exposure and HLA in healthy donors. With 60 Vbeta and 13 Jbeta primers, the PCR was carried out. Clones were read by immunoSEQ multiplex PCR, and TCRdb kept only the in-frame ones, dropping some. The table shows tens of thousands of clones, with 80% occurring only once. Sequencing was carried out using PBMCs. These receptors came from a woman aged 45-59 years in good health and CMV-seropositive.

This chain joins TRBV11-3 and TRBJ2-2; TRBD1 aligns across 8 bases. Germline lookup yields CDR1 SGHNT and CDR2 YENEEA. With V trimmed by 3 bases and J by 6 bases, 3 bases remained unmatched. The CDR3 extends over 14 amino acids. The CDR3 is CASSLDREAGELFF. CDR3 sequence (DNA): TGTGCCAGCAGCTTGGACAGGGAAGCCGGGGAGCTGTTTTTT.

The chain links TRBV7-3 to TRBJ2-1; 7 bases line up with TRBD2. The V and J ends lost 5 bases and 5 bases, in that order; junction bases with no gene match: 6. The CDR3 loop spans 14 amino acids. Germline CDR1 SGHTA, CDR2 FQGTGA. DNA of the CDR3: TGTGCCAGCAGCACAAGGGAGGGCCACAATGAGCAGTTCTTC. This sequence encodes CASSTREGHNEQFF.

The V gene is TRBV6-5, the J gene TRBJ1-2; 9 nucleotides agree with TRBD1. Germline-derived CDR1 and CDR2 are MNHEY and SVGAGI. The trim removed 6 bases at V and 4 bases at J, leaving 6 bases unmatched. The CDR3 is 14 residues long. The CDR3 DNA sequence: TGTGCCAGCAGGCTCGGACAGGGGATCTATGGCTACACCTTC. Residues: CASRLGQGIYGYTF.

This clone occurred a few times. The chain couples TRBV15 to TRBJ1-5, with D unresolved. The V end lost 2 bases, the J end lost 4 bases, and 12 bases lay between the germline ends. The CDR3 has 15 amino acids. Germline V gene data show CDR1 as LNHNV and CDR2 as YYDKDF (reference sequence). The DNA of the CDR3 is TGTGCCACCAGCAGAAAGGGAGCTTCTAATCAGCCCCAGCATTTT. Translated: CATSRKGASNQPQHF.

The chain carries TRBV9 and TRBJ2-3, with D perhaps TRBD2 (5 bases). The CDR3 runs 14 residues. Germline values: CDR1 SGDLS, CDR2 YYNGEE. Trimming removed 0 bases from V and 6 bases from J, with 11 bases in between. The CDR3: CASSVATGEDTQYF. The CDR3 region has the DNA TGTGCCAGCAGCGTAGCAACCGGGGAGGATACGCAGTATTTT.

This sequence joins TRBV19 and TRBJ1-4; D is possibly TRBD1 (5 bases). This CDR3 spans 18 amino acids. Germline CDR1 and CDR2: LNHDA and SQIVND (reference sequence). Trimming stripped 9 bases from V and 0 bases from J, with 23 bases between. Written as DNA, the CDR3 is TGTGCCAGGGGGGGTAATCTAGAAGCGAAGGCAACTAATGAAAAACTGTTTTTT. Amino acids: CARGGNLEAKATNEKLFF.

The chain carries TRBV19 and TRBJ1-5; TRBD1 might be the D (5 bases). The CDR3 consists of 12 residues. Germline lookup yields CDR1 LNHDA and CDR2 SQIVND (reference sequence). Trimming removed 4 bases from V and 4 bases from J, with 5 bases in between. The CDR3 here is CASSTGNQPQHF. Written as DNA, the CDR3 is TGTGCCAGTAGTACAGGGAATCAGCCCCAGCATTTT.

On this clone: Other nucleotide sequences from this sample produce the same CDR3. V is TRBV7-9 and J is TRBJ1-4, with TRBD1 matching 7 bases. Germline CDR1 reads SEHNR; CDR2 reads FQNEAQ (reference sequence). With V trimmed by 5 bases and J by 5 bases, 5 bases remained unmatched. The CDR3 has 14 amino acids. The CDR3 DNA sequence: TGTGCCAGCAGCCTAGGGACAGAAAATGAAAAACTGTTTTTT. Protein product: CASSLGTENEKLFF.

This chain links TRBV5-4 with TRBJ1-4; D is perhaps TRBD1 (5 bases). CDR1 and CDR2 (germline): SGHNT, YYREEE (reference sequence). Trimming pared 3 bases from V and 4 bases from J, leaving 16 bases between. The CDR3 length is 16 residues. The CDR3 sequence is CASSSGPRADNEKLFF. The CDR3 DNA reads TGTGCCAGCAGCTCGGGCCCCAGGGCTGATAATGAAAAACTGTTTTTT.

The chain combines TRBV27 with TRBJ1-4, with 9 positions matching TRBD1. CDR1 and CDR2 from the germline V gene are MNHEY and SMNVEV (reference sequence). This CDR3 region has 15 residues. With V trimmed by 6 bases and J by 8 bases, 10 bases remained unmatched. DNA for the CDR3: TGTGCCAGCAGCACTTACACAGGGGGCGAAGAAAAACTGTTTTTT. It encodes CASSTYTGGEEKLFF.

As DNA, the CDR3 is TGTGCCTGGAGTGTACACTCTGACTCCTCACCCCTCCACTTT. Protein product: CAWSVHSDSSPLHF. The gene calls are TRBV30 and TRBJ1-6; no reliable D call. The germline V gene encodes CDR1 GTSNPN and CDR2 SVGIG (reference sequence). The CDR3 is 14 amino acids. Trimming stripped 0 bases from V and 10 bases from J, with 13 bases between.

The chain combines TRBV28 with TRBJ2-7; D may be TRBD2 (5 bases). Germline V gene sequence: CDR1 MDHEN, CDR2 SYDVKM. Trimming removed 3 bases at V and 3 bases at J, with 9 bases between. CDR3 size: 13 residues. The CDR3 reads CASSLLAGYEQYV. The CDR3 nucleotides read TGTGCCAGCAGTTTGCTAGCTGGCTACGAGCAGTACGTC.

The chain recombines TRBV7-9 with TRBJ1-1; 8 bases are a match to TRBD1. Trimming took 4 bases from V and 4 from J; bases not matched to a gene: 2. Germline CDR1 and CDR2: SEHNR and FQNEAQ (reference sequence). The CDR3 runs 13 residues. The CDR3 protein is CASSSGQGTEAFF. The CDR3 DNA is TGTGCCAGCAGCTCAGGACAGGGCACTGAAGCTTTCTTT.

The J gene is TRBJ1-6, the V gene TRBV7-3, with D possibly TRBD1 on 5 matching bases. The CDR3 covers 14 residues. Germline CDR1 reads SGHTA; CDR2 reads FQGTGA. Between the trimmed V and J ends, which lost 4 bases and 9 bases, there was a span of 13 bases. The CDR3 here is CASSSQGRSSPLHF. CDR3 in DNA: TGTGCCAGCAGCTCCCAGGGCCGGTCTTCACCCCTCCACTTT.

The rearrangement links TRBV10-1 to TRBJ2-3, with D perhaps TRBD2 (5 bases). Per germline, CDR1 WNHNN and CDR2 SYGVQD (reference sequence). The CDR3 runs 12 residues. Trimming took 8 bases from V and 4 from J, leaving 10 bases between them. CDR3 sequence reads: CASSPSSDTQYF. The CDR3 DNA is TGCGCCAGCTCCCCTAGCTCAGATACGCAGTATTTT.

The chain employs TRBV10-3 and TRBJ2-5, with D perhaps matching TRBD2 (6 bases). The CDR3 extends over 18 amino acids. V was shortened by 0 bases and J by 0 bases, with 17 bases between the two germline ends. Germline V CDR1 and CDR2: ENHRY, SYGVKD. For the CDR3, the DNA is TGTGCCATCAGTGAGTCTAAAAAGCGGGCTGAACACCAAGAGACCCAGTACTTC. Translation gives CAISESKKRAEHQETQYF.

The V and J genes are TRBV5-6 and TRBJ1-5, with TRBD1 identical over 8 bases. Germline V lookup: CDR1 SGHDT, CDR2 YYEEEE. The CDR3 sequence is 18 residues long. V shed 0 bases and J 0 bases; nucleotides not matched to a gene: 8. The CDR3 sequence is CASSLGPGTGYSNQPQHF. CDR3 sequence (DNA): TGTGCCAGCAGCTTGGGACCAGGGACAGGTTATAGCAATCAGCCCCAGCATTTT.

This chain joins TRBV7-6 and TRBJ2-7; a weak D match, TRBD1 (6 bases). The length of the CDR3 is 16 residues. The germline V and J ends were trimmed by 5 bases and 5 bases, with 22 bases remaining between them. Germline V gene sequence: CDR1 SGHVS, CDR2 FNYEAQ. CDR3 residues: CASSARTGTLNDEQYF. The CDR3 region has the DNA TGTGCCAGCAGCGCTAGAACCGGGACACTGAACGACGAGCAGTACTTC.

This clone came up a few times. CDR3 sequence (DNA): TGTGCCAGCAGTGTGAACCGGGACAACAATCAGCCCCAGCATTTT. Translated: CASSVNRDNNQPQHF. The V gene is TRBV6-1, the J gene TRBJ1-5; TRBD1 might be the D (6 bases). The length of the CDR3 is 15 residues. The V end was cut by 4 bases, the J end by 3 bases, with 13 bases between. CDR1 is MNHNS, CDR2 SASEGT, per germline.

This clone has just a few counts. The CDR3: CASSFGSVGGNTIYF. The CDR3 DNA sequence: TGTGCCAGCAGTTTCGGATCAGTCGGAGGGAACACCATATATTTT. The chain is built from TRBV6-1 and TRBJ1-3, with no clear D. The CDR3 has 15 amino acids. Germline V gives CDR1 MNHNS, CDR2 SASEGT. Trimming removed 5 bases at V and 7 bases at J, with 18 bases between.

The chain couples TRBV10-3 to TRBJ1-2; a weak D match, TRBD1 (6 bases). Germline CDR1 and CDR2: ENHRY and SYGVKD. Trimming left V 10 bases short and J 3 bases short, with 21 bases between. The CDR3 is made up of 15 amino acids. The CDR3 loop is CATHTQQGGDYGYTF. DNA of the CDR3: TGTGCCACTCACACCCAACAGGGTGGGGACTATGGCTACACCTTC.

The chain employs TRBV7-9 and TRBJ1-1; weak D call: TRBD1 (5 bases). The germline V gene has CDR1 SEHNR and CDR2 FQNEAQ (reference sequence). The CDR3 is 15 residues long. The germline V and J ends were trimmed by 4 bases and 4 bases, with 16 bases remaining between them. CDR3 sequence (DNA): TGTGCCAGCAGCTCGGCCTCCTCGGGGGTCACTGAAGCTTTCTTT. This sequence encodes CASSSASSGVTEAFF.

This rearrangement joins TRBV30 to TRBJ2-1; D is uncertain. The CDR3 has 14 amino acids. Per germline, CDR1 GTSNPN and CDR2 SVGIG (reference sequence). Trimming took 0 bases from V and 3 from J, leaving 9 bases between them. The DNA for the CDR3 is TGTGCCTGGAGTGTCGAGGTTTACTACAATGAGCAGTTCTTC. Protein sequence: CAWSVEVYYNEQFF.

The gene calls are TRBV11-1 and TRBJ2-1; 14 nucleotides line up with TRBD2. The junction had 1 base not matched to a gene; V was cut back by 0 bases and J by 3 bases. In germline, CDR1 is SGHAT, CDR2 FQDESV (reference sequence). CDR3 size: 17 residues. CDR3 in amino acids: CASSLAGLAGDYNEQFF. CDR3 sequence (DNA): TGTGCCAGCAGCTTAGCGGGACTAGCGGGGGACTACAATGAGCAGTTCTTC.

This chain connects TRBV29-1 to TRBJ2-6; no definite D call. V was shortened by 7 bases and J by 0 bases, with 19 bases between the two germline ends. The CDR3 has 17 residues. Germline CDR1 SQVTM, CDR2 ANQGSEA. CDR3 coding DNA: TGCAGCGCTTCCATAAGCACCCTCATCTCTGGGGCCAACGTCCTGACTTTC. Residues: CSASISTLISGANVLTF. Filled out from reference TRBV29-1 and TRBJ2-6, the complete variable domain reads SAVISQKPSRDICQRGTSLTIQCQVDSQVTMMFWYRQQPGQSLTLIATANQGSEATYESGFVIDKFPISRPNLTFSTLTVSNMSPEDSSIYLCSASISTLISGANVLTFGAGSRLTVL.

V and J are TRBV5-1 and TRBJ2-5; D gene uncertain. Germline V lookup: CDR1 SGHRS, CDR2 YFSETQ. The germline V and J ends were trimmed by 0 bases and 2 bases, with 5 bases remaining between them. CDR3 size: 13 residues. CDR3 protein: CASSLGEQETQYF. CDR3 coding DNA: TGCGCCAGCAGCTTGGGAGAGCAAGAGACCCAGTACTTC. The variable domain in full, completed from reference TRBV5-1 and TRBJ2-5, reads KAGVTQTPRYLIKTRGQQVTLSCSPISGHRSVSWYQQTPGQGLQFLFEYFSETQRNKGNFPGRFSGRQFSNSRSEMNVSTLELGDSALYLCASSLGEQETQYFGPGTRLLVL.

The chain couples TRBV13 to TRBJ2-5; a possible D gene is TRBD1 (7 bases). The J call is in doubt because the DNA end fits TRBJ2-7 better. The CDR3 consists of 14 residues. Germline V CDR1 and CDR2: PRHDT, FYEKMQ (reference sequence). The CDR3 nucleotides read TGTGCCAGCAGCTTAGGCAGGGGGGCCTACGAGCAGTACTTC. This gives the protein CASSLGRGAYEQYF.

The chain carries TRBV5-5 and TRBJ2-5; 7 bases agree with TRBD1. The V gene end was trimmed by 5 bases and the J gene end by 5 bases; junction bases not matched to a gene: 9. The CDR3 runs 14 residues. Germline-derived CDR1 and CDR2 are SGHKS and YYEKEE (reference sequence). CDR3 DNA sequence: TGTGCCAGCAGTTGGGGGACAGTCCAGGAGACCCAGTACTTC. This gives the protein CASSWGTVQETQYF. Full variable domain (missing parts from reference TRBV5-5 and TRBJ2-5): DAGVTQSPTHLIKTRGQQVTLRCSPISGHKSVSWYQQVLGQGPQFIFQYYEKEERGRGNFPDRFSARQFPNYSSELNVNALLLGDSALYLCASSWGTVQETQYFGPGTRLLVL.

The chain carries TRBV2 and TRBJ1-3; D is ambiguous. Germline CDR1 reads SNHLY; CDR2 reads FYNNEI. V shed 3 bases and J shed 8 bases, with 5 bases lying between them. This CDR3 spans 11 amino acids. The CDR3 region is CASSERDTIYF. Written as DNA, the CDR3 is TGTGCCAGCAGTGAGAGGGACACCATATATTTT.

In its sample, this clone was seen a few times. The same CDR3 can be traced to other DNA sequences in this sample. The chain joins TRBV18 to TRBJ1-3; TRBD1 is a possible D gene (5 bases). V lost 2 bases to trimming and J lost 0 bases, with 11 bases between them. Germline values: CDR1 KGHSH, CDR2 LQKENI. This CDR3 has 16 amino acids. The CDR3 sequence is CASSPYDSSSGNTIYF. For the CDR3, the DNA is TGTGCCAGCTCACCATACGACAGCAGCTCTGGAAACACCATATATTTT.